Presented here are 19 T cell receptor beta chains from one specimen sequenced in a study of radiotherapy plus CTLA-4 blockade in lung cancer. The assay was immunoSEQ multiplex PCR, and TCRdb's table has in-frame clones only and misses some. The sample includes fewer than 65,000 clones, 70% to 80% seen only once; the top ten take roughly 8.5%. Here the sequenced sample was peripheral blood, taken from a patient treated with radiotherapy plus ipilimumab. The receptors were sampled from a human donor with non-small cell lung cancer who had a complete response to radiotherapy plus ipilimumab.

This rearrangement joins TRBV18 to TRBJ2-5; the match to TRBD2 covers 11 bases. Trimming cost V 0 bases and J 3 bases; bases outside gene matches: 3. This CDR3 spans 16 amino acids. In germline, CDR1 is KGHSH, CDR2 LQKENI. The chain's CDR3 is CASSPPASGGKETQYF. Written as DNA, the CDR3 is TGTGCCAGCTCACCACCAGCTAGCGGGGGGAAAGAGACCCAGTACTTC. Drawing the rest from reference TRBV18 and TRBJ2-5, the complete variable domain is NAGVMQNPRHLVRRRGQEARLRCSPMKGHSHVYWYRQLPEEGLKFMVYLQKENIIDESGMPKERFSAEFPKEGPSILRIQQVVRGDSAAYFCASSPPASGGKETQYFGPGTRLLVL.

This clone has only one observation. The CDR3 sequence: CASSADRDGYTF. In nucleotides, the CDR3 is TGTGCCAGCAGTGCTGACAGGGACGGCTACACCTTC. The V gene is TRBV2, the J gene TRBJ1-2, with 7 bases lining up with TRBD1. The V gene end was trimmed by 4 bases and the J gene end by 8 bases; junction bases not matched to a gene: 4. CDR3 length: 12 residues. The germline V gene has CDR1 SNHLY and CDR2 FYNNEI.

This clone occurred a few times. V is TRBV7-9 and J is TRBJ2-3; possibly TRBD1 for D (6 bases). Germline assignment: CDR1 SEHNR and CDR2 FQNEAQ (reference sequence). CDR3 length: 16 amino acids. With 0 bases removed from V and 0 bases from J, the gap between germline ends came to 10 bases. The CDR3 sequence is CASSLADSASTDTQYF. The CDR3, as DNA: TGTGCCAGCAGCTTAGCGGACAGCGCTAGCACAGATACGCAGTATTTT.

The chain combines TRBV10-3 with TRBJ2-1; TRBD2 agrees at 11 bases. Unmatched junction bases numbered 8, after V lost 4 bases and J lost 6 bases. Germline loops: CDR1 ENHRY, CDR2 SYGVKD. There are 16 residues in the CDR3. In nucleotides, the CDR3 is TGTGCCATCAGTGCCGCCGTAGGGACTAGCGGCAATGAGCAGTTCTTC. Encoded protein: CAISAAVGTSGNEQFF.

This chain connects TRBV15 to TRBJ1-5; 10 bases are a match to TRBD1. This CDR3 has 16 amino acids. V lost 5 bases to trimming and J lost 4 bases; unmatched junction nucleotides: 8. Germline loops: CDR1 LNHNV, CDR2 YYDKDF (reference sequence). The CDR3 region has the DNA TGTGCCACCAGCGGACCATCGGGACAGGGGAATCAGCCCCAGCATTTT. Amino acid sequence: CATSGPSGQGNQPQHF.

The CDR3 is CSVRVSDTQYF. The DNA of the CDR3 is TGCAGCGTGCGGGTGTCAGATACGCAGTATTTT. The rearrangement links TRBV29-1 to TRBJ2-3, with TRBD2 as a possible D gene (5 bases). The V and J ends lost 6 bases and 4 bases respectively, with 8 bases between them. The CDR3 spans 11 residues. Germline V CDR1 and CDR2: SQVTM, ANQGSEA.

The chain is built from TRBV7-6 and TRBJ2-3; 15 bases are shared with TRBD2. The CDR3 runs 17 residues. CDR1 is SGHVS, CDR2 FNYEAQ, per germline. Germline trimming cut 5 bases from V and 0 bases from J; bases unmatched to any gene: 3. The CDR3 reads CASSPGTSGGSTDTQYF. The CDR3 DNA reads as TGTGCCAGCAGCCCCGGGACTAGCGGGGGGAGCACAGATACGCAGTATTTT.

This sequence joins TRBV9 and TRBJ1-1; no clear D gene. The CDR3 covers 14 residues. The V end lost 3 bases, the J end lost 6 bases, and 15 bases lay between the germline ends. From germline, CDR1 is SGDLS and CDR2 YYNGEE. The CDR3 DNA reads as TGTGCCAGCAGCGCCAACTTGGGTGGAGCTGAAGCTTTCTTT. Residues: CASSANLGGAEAFF.

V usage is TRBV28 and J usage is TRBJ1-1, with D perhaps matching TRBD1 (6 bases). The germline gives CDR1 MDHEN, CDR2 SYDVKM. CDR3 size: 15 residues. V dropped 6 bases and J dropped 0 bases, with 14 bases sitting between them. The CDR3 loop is CASRRHRAMNTEAFF. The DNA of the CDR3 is TGTGCCAGCAGAAGGCACAGGGCCATGAACACTGAAGCTTTCTTT.

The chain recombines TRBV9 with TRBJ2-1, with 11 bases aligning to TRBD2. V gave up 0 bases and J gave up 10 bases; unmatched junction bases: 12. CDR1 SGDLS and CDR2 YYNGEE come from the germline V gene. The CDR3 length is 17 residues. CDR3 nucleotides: TGTGCCAGCAGCGTAGAGGGCGGGACTAGCGGCAACGGGGAGCAGTTCTTC. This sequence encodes CASSVEGGTSGNGEQFF.

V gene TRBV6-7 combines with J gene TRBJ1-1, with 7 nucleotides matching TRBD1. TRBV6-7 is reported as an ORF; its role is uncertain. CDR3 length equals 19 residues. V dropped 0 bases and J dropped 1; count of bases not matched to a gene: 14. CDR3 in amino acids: CASSYSGVKGTDQNTEAFF. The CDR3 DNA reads TGTGCCAGCAGTTACTCGGGAGTAAAGGGGACAGATCAGAACACTGAAGCTTTCTTT.

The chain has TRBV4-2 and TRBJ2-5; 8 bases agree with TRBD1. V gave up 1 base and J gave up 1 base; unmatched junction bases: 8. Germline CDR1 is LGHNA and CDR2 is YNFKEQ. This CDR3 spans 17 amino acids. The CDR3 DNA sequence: TGTGCCAGCAGCCAAGGGACGTACAGGGGGGTCCAAGAGACCCAGTACTTC. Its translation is CASSQGTYRGVQETQYF.

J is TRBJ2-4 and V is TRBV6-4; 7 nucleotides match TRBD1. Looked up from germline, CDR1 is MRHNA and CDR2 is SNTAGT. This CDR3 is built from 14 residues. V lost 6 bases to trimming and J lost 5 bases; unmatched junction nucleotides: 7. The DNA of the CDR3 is TGTGCCAGCAGCCTAGGGGGCTCCGAAAACATTCAGTACTTC. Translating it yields CASSLGGSENIQYF.

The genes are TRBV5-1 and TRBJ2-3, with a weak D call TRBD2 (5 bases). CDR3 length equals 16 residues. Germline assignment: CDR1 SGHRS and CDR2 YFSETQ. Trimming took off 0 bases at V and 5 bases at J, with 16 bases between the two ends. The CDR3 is CASSLVTTGAGDTQYF. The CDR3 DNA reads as TGCGCCAGCAGCTTGGTGACTACCGGAGCCGGAGATACGCAGTATTTT.

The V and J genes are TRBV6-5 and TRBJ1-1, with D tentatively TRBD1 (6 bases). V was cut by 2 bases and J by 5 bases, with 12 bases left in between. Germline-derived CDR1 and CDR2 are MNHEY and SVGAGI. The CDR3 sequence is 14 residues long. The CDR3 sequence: CASSYLQGRTEAFF. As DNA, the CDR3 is TGTGCCAGCAGTTACCTCCAGGGGCGGACTGAAGCTTTCTTT.

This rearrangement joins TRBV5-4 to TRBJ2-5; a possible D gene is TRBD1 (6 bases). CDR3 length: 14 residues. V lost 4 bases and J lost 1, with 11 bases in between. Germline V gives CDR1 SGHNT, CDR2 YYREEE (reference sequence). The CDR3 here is CASSPPQGQETQYF. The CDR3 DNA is TGTGCCAGCAGCCCGCCACAGGGCCAAGAGACCCAGTACTTC.

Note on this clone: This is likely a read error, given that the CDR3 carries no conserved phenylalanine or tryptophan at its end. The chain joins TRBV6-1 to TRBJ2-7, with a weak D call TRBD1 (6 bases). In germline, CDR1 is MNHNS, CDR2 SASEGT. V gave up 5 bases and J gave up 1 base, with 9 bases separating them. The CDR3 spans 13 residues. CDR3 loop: CASSNRESYEQYA. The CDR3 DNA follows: TGTGCCAGCAGTAACAGGGAATCCTACGAGCAGTACGCC.

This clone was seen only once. CDR3 in amino acids: CASSQVYGTSGGQETQYF. The CDR3 DNA reads TGTGCCAGCAGCCAAGTCTATGGGACTAGCGGGGGCCAAGAGACCCAGTACTTC. This chain connects TRBV4-2 to TRBJ2-5; TRBD2 aligns across 14 bases. V lost 1 base, J lost 1 base, and 5 bases stayed unmatched. There are 18 residues in the CDR3. CDR1 and CDR2 from the germline V gene are LGHNA and YNFKEQ.

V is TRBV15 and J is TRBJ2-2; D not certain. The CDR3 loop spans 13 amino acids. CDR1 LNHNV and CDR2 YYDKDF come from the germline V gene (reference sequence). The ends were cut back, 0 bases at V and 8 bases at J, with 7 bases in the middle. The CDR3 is CATSRDPTGELFF. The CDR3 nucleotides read TGTGCCACCAGCAGAGATCCCACTGGGGAGCTGTTTTTT.